A single sample gave rise to the 4 T cell receptor beta chains below, sequenced in a study of human CD8 memory T cell subsets. Libraries for TCR beta were constructed using UMI-labeled 5' RACE. Reanalyzing the 5' RACE reads, TCRdb keeps one entry per CDR3 protein, without DNA. The table for this sample gives about 6,700 distinct CDR3 sequences. TPEX cells, early memory CD8+ T cells with exhausted-like traits, were CCR7+ PD-1+ TIGIT+. The material sequenced was CD8+ T cells from PBMCs. The source is a human donor in good health.

V and J are TRBV6-2 or TRBV6-3 and TRBJ2-5; as DNA is missing, the TRBD1 call by TCRdb cannot be tested. The CDR3 has 16 residues. Germline CDR1 and CDR2: MNHEY and SVGEGT. This chain's CDR3 is CASSARRDRRQETQYF.

This chain links TRBV30 with TRBJ2-2; without DNA, the TCRdb call of TRBD1 cannot be checked. This CDR3 has 16 amino acids. Germline lookup yields CDR1 GTSNPN and CDR2 SVGIG (reference sequence). This chain's CDR3 is CAWRLYPGTSTGELFF.

V is TRBV2 and J is TRBJ2-1. CDR1 and CDR2 (germline): SNHLY, FYNNEI. CDR3 length: 14 residues. The CDR3 loop is CASRPNGEDNEQFF.

Considering frequency, this clonotype is medium-sized. The chain is built from TRBV10-2 and TRBJ2-2; TCRdb gives TRBD2 as the D gene, but with no DNA this cannot be confirmed. CDR3 length: 16 residues. Germline assignment: CDR1 WSHSY and CDR2 SAAADI. CDR3: CASSHWTSGITGELFF.